This T cell receptor (beta chain) was sequenced in a study of cytomegalovirus exposure and HLA in healthy donors (dated 2017 in TCRdb). About the study as a whole: In an earlier analysis of some 550 of the donors, 276 Gb of sequence data and 90 million to 120 million unique TCR beta sequences from 150 million to 200 million T cells were reported. The aim of the study was to test whether cataloging public T cell receptors could identify signatures of past pathogen exposure. About 300 gigabases of sequencing data and around 88 million unique TCR sequences made up an early release that covered 500 to 650 HLA-typed donors. HLA typing covered class I and class II loci at four-digit resolution. A separate validation cohort of roughly 110 different subjects was used in addition to the roughly 640-subject first cohort. Typing coverage varied by locus: roughly 620-640 donors for A, B, C, DRB1 and DQB1; roughly 500 for DQA1; some 610 for DPA1; around 450 for DPB1. To predict cytomegalovirus infection status, the study brought together high-throughput TCR immunosequencing, statistical association of individual TCRs with disease status, and machine learning. Donor age, sex, ethnicity and CMV serostatus were compiled alongside the repertoire data. Among some 410 genotyped donors of the cohort, an average of roughly 230,000 unique TCR beta nucleotide sequences was sequenced per donor, of which about 18% were non-productive. Five DR-DQ haplotypes were treated as single units for association and clustering because of strong linkage in the cohort. Every discovery cohort repertoire had been produced on one sequencing platform. In the later analysis, no new phenotypic data were used to find candidate immune exposures; instead, reliance was placed on TCR beta sequences and their occurrence across donors. A later analysis re-analyzed previously published TCR beta repertoires from about 600 donors and added high-resolution HLA genotyping to study TCR occurrence patterns. Using immunosequencing, the study profiled T cell repertoires from roughly 650 subjects and related those repertoires to cytomegalovirus serostatus. Genome-wide SNP genotypes for about 55% of the roughly 670 donors were used in a later genetic analysis, which treated that subset as a discovery cohort. Of the roughly 400 genotyped donors, 81% fell in the genetic ancestry cluster associated with self-reported Caucasian donors. An earlier analysis of around 580 of the donors used high-throughput TCR beta sequencing to judge whether each TCR beta V gene segment behaved as functional or pseudogenic.

The CDR3, cysteine through phenylalanine, is 15 amino acids long. Only CDR3 DNA is held: 45 bases, read in frame from base 1. The V end loses 0 bases and the J end loses 6 bases, and a stretch of 13 bases separates them. The germline V gene sets CDR1 to SNHLY and CDR2 to FYNNEI. Overall results and qualifications from the work: A later analysis found that HLA-associated TCR beta chains were more clonally expanded and had lower generation probabilities than equally common non-associated chains. Most TCR sequences were observed very rarely across donors, whereas some public TCRs were present in many individuals. In a later analysis, the rate of TCR association differed among HLA loci, with DRB1 alleles having the most associated TCRs and HLA-C alleles having the fewest. HLA typing was unavailable for some donors at each locus, so association tests used only the typed subset. Correlated functional status among segregating V segments might be attributable to linkage disequilibrium, but an unknown experimental factor could not be ruled out. Presence/absence analyses assumed roughly uniform sequencing depth across donors, an assumption that may not hold. The study gave a list of about 170 TCR beta chains associated with cytomegalovirus. A later analysis associated around 16,000 TCR beta sequences with specific HLA alleles at a false discovery rate of 0.05. According to a later analysis, parvovirus B19, influenza, CMV and Epstein-Barr virus appeared linked to several top co-occurrence clusters. Some IMGT-functional V segments, including TRBV6-2 and TRBV6-3, could not be distinguished by the 87-base-pair reads and were therefore excluded. Broadly in line with IMGT annotations, most TCR beta V segments showed up in productive rearrangements about 90% or about 30% of the time in an earlier analysis of 587 of the donors. When HLA alleles, especially DR and DQ, strongly co-occurred, TCR associations were difficult to assign to individual alleles. In this cohort, only TCR beta chains were sequenced, and detectable features were limited by the absence of alpha or paired-chain data. A later genetic analysis reported fewer N-insertions in productive TCRs among donors in an Asian-associated ancestry cluster than the roughly 670-donor mean. Most CMV-associated TCR beta chains appeared to be HLA-restricted in a later analysis, and the HLA associations seemed to be driven largely by CMV exposure. CMV serostatus was the only immune exposure information available for the cohort. A few of the identified cytomegalovirus-associated TCR beta chains were confirmed in vitro to be specific for cytomegalovirus antigens. A cluster of highly shared sequence variants was judged likely to be a technical artifact of the sequencing pipeline. Because counts were too low, roughly 17 rarely observed V segments, including chromosome 9 orphons, were left out of the earlier analysis of 587 of the donors. In both the original and validation cohorts, the classifier was reported to diagnose cytomegalovirus status with high specificity and sensitivity. An association between a missense DCLRE1C variant and V-gene and J-gene trimming of TCR beta chains was found in a later genetic analysis and replicated in an independent cohort. The authors suggested that the approach could potentially be extended to other disease states and immunological phenotypes. A further reported finding was that TCR beta sequences accurately predicted the HLA-A and HLA-B alleles for most subjects in the first cohort.

Libraries came from the immunoSEQ multiplex PCR assay. The multiplex PCR relied on a mix of 60 forward primers for TCR Vbeta segments and 13 reverse primers for TCR Jbeta segments. The CDR3 region of rearranged TCR beta genes was amplified from genomic DNA by a multiplex PCR assay. The amplified TCR beta libraries were sequenced on the Illumina HiSeq System as 87-base-pair reads. In the authors' own workflow: A later analysis counted some 74 million unique TCR beta chains across the approximately 700 repertoires, and about 10 million of these chains were shared by at least two donors. Raw reads were error-corrected and collapsed into unique sequences by a nearest-neighbor algorithm in which closely related sequences were merged to remove PCR and sequencing errors. Alignment of CDR3 sequences to IMGT reference sequences was used to assign V, D and J gene segments. For a sequence to be retained, at least a six-nucleotide match to both a V gene segment and a J gene segment was required. A rearrangement was called productive if the CDR3 had no stop codons and remained in frame with V and J, and every other rearrangement was called non-productive. CDR3 was defined by IMGT convention, running from the second conserved V-encoded cysteine to the conserved J-encoded phenylalanine. The earlier analysis of about 610 of the donors excluded any sequence lacking an unambiguous match to a single V gene segment. An earlier analysis of 500 to 600 of the donors classified V segments as functional when productive rearrangements were above 56.7% and as segregating when the standard deviation between donors was above 5%. To diagnose cytomegalovirus status from the catalog of TCR beta chain sequences, a statistical classification framework was built. In a later analysis, V and J genes were assigned by comparing TCR nucleotide sequences against IMGT/GENE-DB human TR gene sequences. The TCRdist pipeline was used in a later analysis to assign CDR3 sequences and most-parsimonious VDJ recombination scenarios. In a later analysis, each TCR beta chain was defined by its CDR3 amino acid sequence together with its V-gene family, and reads lacking a unique V-gene family were excluded. To address suspected cross-contamination and a sequencing artifact, a later analysis removed a few hundred highly shared, low-generation-probability nucleotide sequences. In a later analysis, a clonal expansion index was calculated for each public chain from normalized within-repertoire ranks of inferred template counts. In a later analysis, generation probabilities were computed with a VDJ recombination model fitted to out-of-frame rearrangements, and the resulting probabilities were checked against IGoR. In a later analysis, TCR-TCR, TCR-HLA and TCR-CMV co-occurrence was scored with hypergeometric tests, and a repertoire-size bias correction was applied to TCR pairs. False discovery rates were estimated in a later analysis by permuting HLA or CMV assignments 20 times. A later analysis grouped co-occurring TCRs with DBSCAN, adding TCRdist sequence similarity when clustering within HLA-allele-positive subsets. Repertoires with fewer than 30,000 or more than 120,000 public chains, plus five repertoires with anomalous nucleotide sharing, were excluded from co-occurrence clustering. What TCRdb holds here is the immuneACCESS table cut down to in-frame rearrangements. Part of the clones is not present; checked against another copy, under half of the missing clones reflect an unresolved V gene, and the others are unexplained. For V, J and clone size, that table is used; D and trimming come from the DNA. The sample contains some 110,000 clones, over 65% of them found a single time. The ten largest account for approximately 8% of the sample.

About this clone: It has no known antigen specificity. No qualities accompany the bases; no much larger clone lies one base away.

In total, 666 healthy bone marrow donors made up the cohort. At the time of sampling, all cohort members were nominally healthy, though unrecorded immune exposures were likely present. The donor was CMV seropositive and was included in the group of 250 to 300 seropositive cohort members. Each donor provided a peripheral blood sample, and peripheral blood mononuclear cells were used for TCR beta sequencing. Genomic DNA was extracted from the blood cell samples with the Qiagen DNeasy Blood Extraction Kit. The chain is made from TRBV2 and TRBJ2-3; a tentative D match to TRBD2 spans 5 bases. The sequence derives from a woman aged 40 to 50 in good health and CMV-seropositive. Sequenced sample: PBMCs. The DNA sequence reads TGTGCCAGCAGTGAAGCGGAGGTAGTAGCTGATACGCAGTATTTT. This is translated as CASSEAEVVADTQYF.